These 8 T cell receptor beta chains share one sample of origin, sequenced in a study of T cells in Graves' hyperthyroidism and ophthalmopathy. TCR beta CDR3 regions were amplified from RNA. Initially, a first-round RT-PCR of the TCR CDR3 employed the HTBI primer set. Using its own MiXCR run on the multiplex PCR reads, TCRdb lists one record per CDR3 protein. The sample includes fewer than 350,000 distinct CDR3 sequences, around 13% seen only once; the top ten take around 8%. The sequenced sample was blood. The source is a woman aged 40 to 49 with Graves' hyperthyroidism.

This clonotype was found many times. This chain joins TRBV20-1 and TRBJ1-2; D not certain. From germline, CDR1 is DFQATT and CDR2 SNEGSKA (reference sequence). The CDR3 sequence is 13 residues long. V gave up 5 bases and J gave up 5 bases, with 15 bases separating them. CDR3 sequence reads: CSADISKRYGYTF. CDR3 sequence (DNA): TGCAGTGCTGATATATCGAAAAGATATGGCTACACCTTC.

This clonotype was seen more than once but under ten times. The chain uses TRBV5-1 and TRBJ1-1; the match to TRBD1 covers 9 bases. The CDR3 contains 15 residues. V was pared by 4 bases and J by 2 bases, with 6 bases of the junction left unmatched. Germline values: CDR1 SGHRS, CDR2 YFSETQ. CDR3 coding DNA: TGCGCCAGCAGCGACCGACAGGGGGTAAACACTGAAGCTTTCTTT. This encodes CASSDRQGVNTEAFF.

This clonotype was seen at least ten times. The V and J genes are TRBV24-1 and TRBJ2-4; TRBD1 matches at 8 bases. Germline V gene sequence: CDR1 KGHDR, CDR2 SFDVKD. Trimming took 6 bases from V and 7 from J; bases not matched to a gene: 4. This CDR3 is built from 13 residues. The CDR3 reads CATSSGQVNIQYF. In nucleotides, the CDR3 is TGTGCCACCAGTTCGGGACAGGTGAACATTCAGTACTTC.

This clonotype has more than one count but fewer than ten. The chain joins TRBV20-1 to TRBJ2-5; possibly TRBD1 for D (6 bases). Trimming pared 1 base from V and 4 bases from J, leaving 10 bases between. The CDR3 length is 13 residues. CDR1 and CDR2 (germline): DFQATT, SNEGSKA (reference sequence). The CDR3 DNA reads TGCAGTGCTAGAGCGAGGGGGTCAGAGACCCAGTACTTC. This codes for CSARARGSETQYF.

This clonotype was detected many times. The V call is TRBV7-8, the J call TRBJ2-7; D gene uncertain. V was shortened by 2 bases and J by 7 bases, with 15 bases between the two germline ends. CDR1 and CDR2 from the germline V gene are SGHVS and FQNEAQ. CDR3 length: 14 residues. This CDR3 is CASSLPHSLGEQYF. DNA for the CDR3: TGTGCCAGCAGCTTACCGCACTCCCTAGGGGAGCAGTACTTC.

This rearrangement joins TRBV4-1 to TRBJ2-3, with 7 nucleotides matching TRBD2. Germline trimming cut 3 bases from V and 0 bases from J; bases unmatched to any gene: 0. The CDR3 runs to 14 residues. The germline CDR1 and CDR2 sequences are MGHRA and YSYEKL. CDR3 sequence reads: CASSHGGSTDTQYF. CDR3 sequence (DNA): TGCGCCAGCAGCCACGGGGGGAGCACAGATACGCAGTATTTT.

This clonotype was observed at least ten times. The chain employs TRBV6-1 and TRBJ1-3, with D possibly being TRBD1 (5 bases). Germline V lookup: CDR1 MNHNS, CDR2 SASEGT. This CDR3 has 17 residues. The V end was cut by 5 bases, the J end by 0 bases, with 17 bases between. The CDR3 loop reads CASSTIRDFHSGNTIYF. CDR3 sequence (DNA): TGTGCCAGCAGTACAATAAGGGACTTCCACTCTGGAAACACCATATATTTT.

On this clonotype itself: One end of the junction does not line up with germline, which may come from a read error. The chain combines TRBV7-7 with TRBJ2-7; 10 bases are a match to TRBD2. Germline CDR1 is SSHAT and CDR2 is FNYEAQ (reference sequence). CDR3 size: 16 residues. The CDR3 sequence: CASSFGLAGATYEQYF. In DNA, the CDR3 is TGTGCTAGCAGCTTTGGGCTAGCGGGAGCTACCTACGAGCAGTACTTC.